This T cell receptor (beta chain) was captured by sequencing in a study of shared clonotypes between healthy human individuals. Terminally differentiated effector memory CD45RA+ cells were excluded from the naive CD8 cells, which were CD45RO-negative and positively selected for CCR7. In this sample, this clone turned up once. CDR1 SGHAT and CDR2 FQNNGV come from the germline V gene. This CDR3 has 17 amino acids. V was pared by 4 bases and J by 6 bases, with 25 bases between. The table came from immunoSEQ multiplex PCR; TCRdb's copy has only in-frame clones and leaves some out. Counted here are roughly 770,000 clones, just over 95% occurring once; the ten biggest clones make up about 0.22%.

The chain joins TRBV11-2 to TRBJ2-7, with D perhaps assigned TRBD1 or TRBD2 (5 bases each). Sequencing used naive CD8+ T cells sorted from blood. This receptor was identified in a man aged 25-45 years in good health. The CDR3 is CASSYPLGIAQGGEQYF. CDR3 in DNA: TGTGCCAGCAGCTACCCCCTCGGGATTGCGCAGGGTGGCGAGCAGTACTTC.